This TCR beta chain was retrieved from a study of human T cells and chemical hapten exposure. Study-level information: Weekly diphenylcyclopropenone doses were given to patients' scalps across the approximately 24-week study.

In the library, unique molecular identifiers were attached to individual cDNA molecules. MiXCR, run by TCRdb on the RACE reads, gives a single entry per CDR3 protein. The table includes some 110,000 distinct CDR3 sequences, roughly 10% detected once. As for time point: patch test 3, about 24 weeks after DPC sensitization. Noted treatment: therapeutic diphenylcyclopropenone sensitization with weekly scalp DPC. Total RNA extraction was carried out from unfractionated whole blood. The CDR3 sequence is 15 residues long. Trimming stripped 0 bases from V and 8 bases from J, with 17 bases between. Germline assignment: CDR1 DFQATT and CDR2 SNEGSKA (reference sequence).

The receptor was isolated from a woman between 45 and 65 years old with alopecia areata. Some clones in this sample may be carry-over from other donors' samples. The source material was whole blood, sampled in connection with sensitization to the hapten diphenylcyclopropenone (DPC). This chain joins TRBV20-1 and TRBJ2-4; TRBD2 is a possible D gene (5 bases). This chain's CDR3 is CSARDRVGAADIQYF. CDR3 coding DNA: TGCAGTGCTAGAGATAGGGTGGGTGCAGCGGACATTCAGTACTTC.